This T cell receptor (beta chain) was captured by sequencing in a study of blood T cell repertoires in COVID-19. Whole-study context: Sites in the United States, Italy and Spain provided acute and convalescent COVID-19 samples.

TCRdb's copy holds only in-frame clones and misses some; the assay was immunoSEQ multiplex PCR. The sample includes more than 110,000 clones, 75% to 80% seen only once; the top ten take about 2.9%. V lost 3 bases, J lost 4 bases, and 3 bases stayed unmatched. The CDR3 covers 14 residues. Germline CDR1 and CDR2: SGDLS and YYNGEE. The J gene is TRBJ1-5, the V gene TRBV9, with 8 nucleotides matching TRBD1. The sequence was obtained from a woman in her forties or fifties who had recovered from COVID-19. Sequences were obtained from PBMCs or T cells enriched from blood (not recorded which). CDR3 region: CASSEQGVNQPQHF. The CDR3 DNA reads as TGTGCCAGCAGCGAACAGGGGGTGAATCAGCCCCAGCATTTT. The variable domain in full, completed from reference TRBV9 and TRBJ1-5, reads DSGVTQTPKHLITATGQRVTLRCSPRSGDLSVYWYQQSLDQGLQFLIQYYNGEERAKGNILERFSAQQFPDLHSELNLSSLELGDSALYFCASSEQGVNQPQHFGDGTRLSIL.